A single sample is the source of the 21 T cell receptor beta chains below, sequenced in a study of T cells in Graves' hyperthyroidism and ophthalmopathy. RNA transcripts served as the template for amplifying TCR beta CDR3 regions. RT-PCR in the first round (using the HTBI primer set) targeted the TCR CDR3. From the multiplex PCR reads, TCRdb called clonotypes with MiXCR, one entry per CDR3 protein. Among some 500,000 distinct CDR3 sequences, approximately 25% were seen once, and the ten largest hold about 11%. Sequences were obtained from blood. The source of these receptors is a woman aged 25 to 39 with Graves' ophthalmopathy.

This clonotype was counted at least ten times. The genes are TRBV6-5 and TRBJ2-7; the D gene is possibly TRBD1 (5 bases). CDR3 length: 15 residues. Trimming pared 6 bases from V and 3 bases from J, leaving 18 bases between. Germline V gene data show CDR1 as MNHEY and CDR2 as SVGAGI. The CDR3 coding sequence is TGTGCCAGCAGGCTAGGACACGGGTCCTACTACGAGCAGTACTTC. Translated, it gives CASRLGHGSYYEQYF.

This clonotype came up a few times. The chain uses TRBV19 and TRBJ1-5, with D maybe TRBD1 (5 bases). The length of the CDR3 is 16 residues. The V gene's germline CDR1 is LNHDA and CDR2 SQIVND (reference sequence). Trimming stripped 6 bases from V and 4 bases from J, with 19 bases between. This chain's CDR3 is CASSDWGGRGNQPQHF. The DNA of the CDR3 is TGTGCCAGTAGCGACTGGGGCGGGAGAGGGAATCAGCCCCAGCATTTT.

This clonotype was recorded many times. This rearrangement joins TRBV7-9 to TRBJ2-7; possible D gene TRBD1, 5 bases. This CDR3 has 14 residues. The V end was cut by 2 bases, the J end by 3 bases, with 11 bases between. The germline V gene encodes CDR1 SEHNR and CDR2 FQNEAQ (reference sequence). The CDR3 coding sequence is TGTGCCAGCAGCTTACCCAGGGATGGCTACGAGCAGTACTTC. This codes for CASSLPRDGYEQYF.

This clonotype has a count of ten or more. The gene calls are TRBV6-5 and TRBJ1-2; D possibly corresponds to TRBD1 (5 bases). The CDR3 sequence is 14 residues long. Germline CDR1 and CDR2: MNHEY and SVGAGI. V dropped 4 bases and J dropped 4 bases, with 13 bases sitting between them. The CDR3 nucleotides read TGTGCCAGCAGTTTACCCGACAGCCTCTATGGCTACACCTTC. Residues: CASSLPDSLYGYTF.

This clonotype was counted a few times. The chain couples TRBV7-9 to TRBJ1-2; D is unclear. The V gene's germline CDR1 is SEHNR and CDR2 FQNEAQ (reference sequence). The CDR3 runs 13 residues. V gave up 8 bases and J gave up 7 bases, with 17 bases separating them. The CDR3 protein is CASRNSSSGGYTF. The CDR3 coding sequence is TGTGCCAGCCGAAACAGCTCCTCGGGTGGCTACACCTTC.

This clonotype was recorded many times. The chain couples TRBV6-5 to TRBJ1-2, with unresolved D. The CDR3 is 15 amino acids. Looked up from germline, CDR1 is MNHEY and CDR2 is SVGAGI. V lost 0 bases and J lost 4, with 12 bases in between. CDR3 region: CASSYSARVSYGYTF. CDR3 coding DNA: TGTGCCAGCAGTTACTCGGCCCGGGTCAGCTATGGCTACACCTTC.

This clonotype was seen a handful of times. The rearrangement uses TRBV2 and TRBJ2-2; 8 nucleotides agree with TRBD1. V lost 3 bases to trimming and J lost 6 bases; unmatched junction nucleotides: 3. The CDR3 covers 14 residues. The germline V gene encodes CDR1 SNHLY and CDR2 FYNNEI. The CDR3 protein is CASSDRGRSGELFF. CDR3 sequence (DNA): TGTGCCAGCAGTGACAGGGGGCGATCCGGGGAGCTGTTTTTT.

A few counts support this clonotype. The chain uses TRBV7-8 and TRBJ2-2; 7 bases fit TRBD1. This CDR3 region has 16 residues. The V gene end was trimmed by 4 bases and the J gene end by 0 bases; junction bases not matched to a gene: 5. Per the germline V gene, CDR1 is SGHVS and CDR2 is FQNEAQ. The CDR3 DNA reads TGTGCCAGCAGCTCACTGGGACAGACGAACACCGGGGAGCTGTTTTTT. It encodes CASSSLGQTNTGELFF.

The rearrangement links TRBV20-1 to TRBJ1-3; D uncertain. V lost 8 bases to trimming and J lost 0 bases, with 11 bases between them. The CDR3 has 13 amino acids. CDR1 is DFQATT and CDR2 is SNEGSKA in the germline V gene (reference sequence). CDR3 DNA: TGCAGTTCTACTCAGAGCTCTGGAAACACCATATATTTT. Translation gives CSSTQSSGNTIYF.

The J gene is TRBJ1-2, the V gene TRBV12-3 or TRBV12-4, with D possibly matching TRBD1 (5 bases). Between the trimmed V and J ends, which lost 8 bases and 8 bases, there was a span of 18 bases. The CDR3 has 13 amino acids. The CDR3 protein is CASGRQLGLGYTF. As DNA, the CDR3 is TGTGCCAGCGGTCGCCAACTGGGACTCGGCTACACCTTC.

This clonotype was counted only a few times. J is TRBJ1-5 and V is TRBV19, with 8 positions matching TRBD1. V gave up 1 base and J gave up 4 bases; unmatched junction bases: 6. This CDR3 has 16 amino acids. Germline values: CDR1 LNHDA, CDR2 SQIVND (reference sequence). CDR3 DNA: TGTGCCAGTAGTATAGGTGGACAGGGAGGGAATCAGCCCCAGCATTTT. Protein product: CASSIGGQGGNQPQHF.

To note about this clonotype: This may come from a read error, since a much larger clone is one base off. The gene calls are TRBV7-8 and TRBJ1-2; 7 bases are a match to TRBD1. Germline V CDR1 and CDR2: SGHVS, FQNEAQ. Trimming took 2 bases from V and 4 from J; bases not matched to a gene: 10. CDR3 size: 16 residues. CDR3 DNA: TGTGCCAGCAGCTTAAGTCCCCCCGACAGGGCCTATGGCTACACCTTC. It codes for CASSLSPPDRAYGYTF.

Ten or more counts support this clonotype. The genes are TRBV27 and TRBJ2-5; 7 bases line up with TRBD2. J gave up 5 bases and V 2 bases, and 8 bases lay outside the gene matches. Germline CDR1 reads MNHEY; CDR2 reads SMNVEV (reference sequence). The CDR3 is made up of 15 amino acids. The CDR3: CASSLGWGRVETQYF. CDR3 bases: TGTGCCAGCAGTTTAGGCTGGGGGAGGGTTGAGACCCAGTACTTC.

This clonotype appeared a few times. V usage is TRBV28 and J usage is TRBJ2-7; 9 bases are a match to TRBD1. The V segment lost 5 bases and the J segment 1 base; nucleotides outside the gene matches: 3. The CDR3 has 14 residues. Germline-derived CDR1 and CDR2 are MDHEN and SYDVKM. For the CDR3, the DNA is TGTGCCAGCAGTCAGACAGGGGGGTCCTACGAGCAGTACTTC. Its protein product is CASSQTGGSYEQYF.

The rearrangement links TRBV11-2 to TRBJ2-5; 8 nucleotides match TRBD2. Germline assignment: CDR1 SGHAT and CDR2 FQNNGV. The V gene end was trimmed by 1 base and the J gene end by 2 bases; junction bases not matched to a gene: 9. The CDR3 consists of 17 residues. The CDR3 reads CASSLGVTSGNQETQYF. In DNA, the CDR3 is TGTGCCAGCAGCTTAGGAGTCACTAGCGGAAATCAAGAGACCCAGTACTTC.

The chain links TRBV6-5 to TRBJ1-5; D remains unclear. Per the germline V gene, CDR1 is MNHEY and CDR2 is SVGAGI. Deletions cut 2 bases from V and 6 bases from J, with 8 bases between. The CDR3 has 13 amino acids. For the CDR3, the DNA is TGTGCCAGCAGTTACGTGGGGTTTCAGCCCCAGCATTTT. It yields the protein CASSYVGFQPQHF.

This clonotype was observed many times. CDR3 sequence (DNA): TGTGCCAGCAGACGGGGAAGGGCTTCCTACGAGCAGTACTTC. Translation gives CASRRGRASYEQYF. This chain links TRBV7-8 with TRBJ2-7; weak D call: TRBD2 (5 bases). CDR3 length equals 14 residues. V gave up 6 bases and J gave up 1 base, with 13 bases separating them. Germline V gene sequence: CDR1 SGHVS, CDR2 FQNEAQ.

This clonotype was seen ten or more times. The chain has TRBV12-3 or TRBV12-4 and TRBJ1-6, with D perhaps matching TRBD1 (5 bases). CDR3 length: 14 residues. V was shortened by 5 bases and J by 7 bases, with 12 bases between the two germline ends. The CDR3 reads CASSPDGGNSPLHF. The CDR3 bases are TGTGCCAGCAGTCCCGACGGGGGGAATTCACCCCTCCACTTT.

The genes are TRBV6-1 and TRBJ2-2; D may be TRBD1 (6 bases). The germline gives CDR1 MNHNS, CDR2 SASEGT. V lost 8 bases and J lost 4, with 14 bases in between. The CDR3 spans 14 residues. Written as DNA, the CDR3 is TGTGCCAGCGGGGCTACAGGGATCACCGGGGAGCTGTTTTTT. It translates to CASGATGITGELFF.

In its sample, this clonotype was seen many times. The chain is built from TRBV7-9 and TRBJ1-2; possible D gene TRBD1, 5 bases. V was pared by 5 bases and J by 2 bases, with 12 bases between. Germline CDR1 reads SEHNR; CDR2 reads FQNEAQ (reference sequence). The CDR3 is made up of 14 amino acids. CDR3 protein: CASSLTASNYGYTF. CDR3 coding DNA: TGTGCCAGCAGCCTGACAGCTTCCAACTATGGCTACACCTTC.

This clonotype occurred many times. V gene TRBV6-1 combines with J gene TRBJ1-5, with D possibly TRBD1 on 6 matching bases. Deletions cut 6 bases from V and 6 bases from J, with 18 bases between. Germline CDR1 is MNHNS and CDR2 is SASEGT. The CDR3 is made up of 15 amino acids. The chain's CDR3 is CASRHHGGAGQPQHF. The CDR3 DNA is TGTGCCAGCAGGCACCACGGGGGGGCCGGTCAGCCCCAGCATTTT.